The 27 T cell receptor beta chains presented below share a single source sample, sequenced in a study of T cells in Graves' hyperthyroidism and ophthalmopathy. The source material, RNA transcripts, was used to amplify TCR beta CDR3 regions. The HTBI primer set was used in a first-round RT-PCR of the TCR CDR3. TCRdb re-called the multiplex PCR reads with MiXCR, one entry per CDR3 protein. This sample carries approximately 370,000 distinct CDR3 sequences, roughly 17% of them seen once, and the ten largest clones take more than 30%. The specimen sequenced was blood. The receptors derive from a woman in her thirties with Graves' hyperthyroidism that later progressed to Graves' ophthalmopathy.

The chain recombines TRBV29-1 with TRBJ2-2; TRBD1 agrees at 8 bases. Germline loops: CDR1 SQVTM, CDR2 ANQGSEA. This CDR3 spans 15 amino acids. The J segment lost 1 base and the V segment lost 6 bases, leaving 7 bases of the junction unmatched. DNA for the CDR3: TGCAGCGTATCCGGGACAGGCCGGAACACCGGGGAGCTGTTTTTT. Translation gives CSVSGTGRNTGELFF.

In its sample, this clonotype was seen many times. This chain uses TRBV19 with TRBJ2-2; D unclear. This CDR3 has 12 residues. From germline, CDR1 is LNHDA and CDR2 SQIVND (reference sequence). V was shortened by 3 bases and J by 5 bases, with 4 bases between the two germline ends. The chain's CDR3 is CASSIDTGELFF. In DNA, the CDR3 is TGTGCCAGTAGTATCGATACCGGGGAGCTGTTTTTT.

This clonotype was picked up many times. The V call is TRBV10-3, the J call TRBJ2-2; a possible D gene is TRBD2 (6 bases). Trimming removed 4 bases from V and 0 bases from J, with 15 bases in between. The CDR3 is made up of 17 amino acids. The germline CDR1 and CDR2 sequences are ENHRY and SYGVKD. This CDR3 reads CAISVPPAGSNTGELFF. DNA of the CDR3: TGTGCCATCAGTGTCCCTCCAGCGGGCTCGAACACCGGGGAGCTGTTTTTT.

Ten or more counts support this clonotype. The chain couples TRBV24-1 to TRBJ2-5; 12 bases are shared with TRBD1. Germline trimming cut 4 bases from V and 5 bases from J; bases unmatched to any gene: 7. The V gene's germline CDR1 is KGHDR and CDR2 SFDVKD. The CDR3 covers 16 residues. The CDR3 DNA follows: TGTGCCACCAGTGACCCGGGACAGGGGGCGCGGGAGACCCAGTACTTC. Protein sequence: CATSDPGQGARETQYF.

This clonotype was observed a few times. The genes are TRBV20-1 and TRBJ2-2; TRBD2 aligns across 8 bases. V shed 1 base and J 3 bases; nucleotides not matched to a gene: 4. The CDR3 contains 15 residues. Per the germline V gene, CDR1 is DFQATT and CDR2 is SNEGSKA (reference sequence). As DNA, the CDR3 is TGCAGTGCTAGAGCGTACGGGAGGGACACCGGGGAGCTGTTTTTT. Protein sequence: CSARAYGRDTGELFF.

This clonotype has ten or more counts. The CDR3 reads CASRRGQGEQFF. CDR3 DNA sequence: TGTGCCAGCAGAAGGGGGCAGGGTGAGCAGTTCTTC. The chain couples TRBV6-1 to TRBJ2-1, with 7 nucleotides matching TRBD1. From germline, CDR1 is MNHNS and CDR2 SASEGT. The CDR3 consists of 12 residues. J gave up 9 bases and V 6 bases, and 5 bases lay outside the gene matches.

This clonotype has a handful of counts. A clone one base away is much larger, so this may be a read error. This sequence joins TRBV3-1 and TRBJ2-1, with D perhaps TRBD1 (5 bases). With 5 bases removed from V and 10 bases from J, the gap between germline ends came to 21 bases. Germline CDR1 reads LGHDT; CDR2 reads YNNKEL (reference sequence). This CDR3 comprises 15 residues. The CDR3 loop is CASSCDSEQSWEQFF. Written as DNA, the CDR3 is TGTGCCAGCAGCTGCGACAGTGAACAATCGTGGGAGCAGTTCTTC.

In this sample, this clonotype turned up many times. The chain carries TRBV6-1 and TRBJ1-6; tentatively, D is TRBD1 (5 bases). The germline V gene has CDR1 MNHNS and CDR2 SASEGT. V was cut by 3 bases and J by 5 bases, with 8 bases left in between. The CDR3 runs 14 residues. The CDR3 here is CASSDRDDNSPLHF. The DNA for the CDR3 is TGTGCCAGCAGTGACAGGGACGATAATTCACCCCTCCACTTT.

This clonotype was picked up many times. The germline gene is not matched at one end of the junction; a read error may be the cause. The CDR3 DNA is TGTGCCAGCAGCCCTCATAGGTCTACTCCCTCGGGGGGGGACTTC. Translation: CASSPHRSTPSGGDF. The rearrangement uses TRBV12-3 or TRBV12-4 and TRBJ2-7, with TRBD2 identical over 8 bases. This CDR3 has 15 residues.

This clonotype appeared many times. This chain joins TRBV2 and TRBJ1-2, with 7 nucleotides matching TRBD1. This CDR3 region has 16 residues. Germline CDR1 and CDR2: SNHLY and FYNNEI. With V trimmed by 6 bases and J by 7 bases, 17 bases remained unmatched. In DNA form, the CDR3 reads TGTGCCAGCAGCCATCCCGACAGGGACCCTCCTTCTGGCTACACCTTC. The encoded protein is CASSHPDRDPPSGYTF. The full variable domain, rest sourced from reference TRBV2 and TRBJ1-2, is EPEVTQTPSHQVTQMGQEVILRCVPISNHLYFYWYRQILGQKVEFLVSFYNNEISEKSEIFDDQFSVERPDGSNFTLKIRSTKLEDSAMYFCASSHPDRDPPSGYTFGSGTRLTVV.

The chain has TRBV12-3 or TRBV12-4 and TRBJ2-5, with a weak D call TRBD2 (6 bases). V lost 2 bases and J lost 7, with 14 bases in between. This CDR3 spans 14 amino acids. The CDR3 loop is CASSLLQAEGTQYF. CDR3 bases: TGTGCCAGCAGTTTACTACAGGCGGAGGGGACCCAGTACTTC.

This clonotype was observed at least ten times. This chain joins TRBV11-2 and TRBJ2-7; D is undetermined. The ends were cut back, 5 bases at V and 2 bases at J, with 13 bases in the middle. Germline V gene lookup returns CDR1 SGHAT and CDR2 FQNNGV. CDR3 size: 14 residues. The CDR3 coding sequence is TGTGCCAGCAGCCGAAATCAGGTTACCTACGAGCAGTACTTC. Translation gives CASSRNQVTYEQYF.

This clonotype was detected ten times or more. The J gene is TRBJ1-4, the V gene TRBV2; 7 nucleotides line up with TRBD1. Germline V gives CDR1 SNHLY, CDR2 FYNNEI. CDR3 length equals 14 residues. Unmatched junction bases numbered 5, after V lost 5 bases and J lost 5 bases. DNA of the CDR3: TGTGCCAGCAGTCGGGACAGTGGAAATGAAAAACTGTTTTTT. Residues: CASSRDSGNEKLFF.

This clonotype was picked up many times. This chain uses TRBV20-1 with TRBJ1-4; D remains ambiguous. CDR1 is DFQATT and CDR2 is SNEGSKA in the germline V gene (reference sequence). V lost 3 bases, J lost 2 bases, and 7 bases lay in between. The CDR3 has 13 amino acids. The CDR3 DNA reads TGCAGTGCTAGGGCGGGTACTAATGAAAAACTGTTTTTT. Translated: CSARAGTNEKLFF.

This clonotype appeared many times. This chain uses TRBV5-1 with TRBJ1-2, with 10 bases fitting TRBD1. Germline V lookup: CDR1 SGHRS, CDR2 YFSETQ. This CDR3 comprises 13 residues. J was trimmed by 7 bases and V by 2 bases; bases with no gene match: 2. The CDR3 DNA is TGCGCCAGCAGCTTTGGGACAGGGGTTGGCTACACCTTC. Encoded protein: CASSFGTGVGYTF.

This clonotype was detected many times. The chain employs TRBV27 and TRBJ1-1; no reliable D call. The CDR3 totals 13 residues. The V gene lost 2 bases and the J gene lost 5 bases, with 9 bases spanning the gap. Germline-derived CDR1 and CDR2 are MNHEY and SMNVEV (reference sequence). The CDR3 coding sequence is TGTGCCAGCAGTTTAGTTTCAAAGACTGAAGCTTTCTTT. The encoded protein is CASSLVSKTEAFF.

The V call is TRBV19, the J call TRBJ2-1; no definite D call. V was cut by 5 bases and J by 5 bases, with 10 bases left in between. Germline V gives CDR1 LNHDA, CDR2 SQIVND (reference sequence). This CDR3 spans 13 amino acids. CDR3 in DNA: TGTGCCAGTAGTGTCGGTCTTAACAATGAGCAGTTCTTC. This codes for CASSVGLNNEQFF.

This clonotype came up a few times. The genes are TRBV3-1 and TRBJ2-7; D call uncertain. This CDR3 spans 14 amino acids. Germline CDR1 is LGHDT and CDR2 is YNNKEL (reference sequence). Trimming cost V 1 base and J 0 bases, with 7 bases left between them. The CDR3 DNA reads TGTGCCAGCAGCCAAGTGGGCGACTCCTACGAGCAGTACTTC. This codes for CASSQVGDSYEQYF.

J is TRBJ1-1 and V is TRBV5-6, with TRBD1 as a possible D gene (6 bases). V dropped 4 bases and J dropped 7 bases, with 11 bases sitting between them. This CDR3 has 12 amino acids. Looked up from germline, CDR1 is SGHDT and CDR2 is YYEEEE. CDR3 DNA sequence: TGTGCCAGCAGCGCCGGACAGTTTGAAGCTTTCTTT. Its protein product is CASSAGQFEAFF.

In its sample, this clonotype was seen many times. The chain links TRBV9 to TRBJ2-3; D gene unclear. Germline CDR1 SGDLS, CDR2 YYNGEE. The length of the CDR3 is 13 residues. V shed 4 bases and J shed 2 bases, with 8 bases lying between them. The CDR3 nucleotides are TGTGCCAGCAGCCCACAAAACACAGATACGCAGTATTTT. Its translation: CASSPQNTDTQYF.

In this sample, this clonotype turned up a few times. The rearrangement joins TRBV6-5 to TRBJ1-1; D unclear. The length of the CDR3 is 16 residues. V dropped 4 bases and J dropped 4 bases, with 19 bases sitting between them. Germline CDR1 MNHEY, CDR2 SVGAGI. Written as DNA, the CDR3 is TGTGCCAGCAGTTTTTCCCGGGATAAGGGATTCACTGAAGCTTTCTTT. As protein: CASSFSRDKGFTEAFF.

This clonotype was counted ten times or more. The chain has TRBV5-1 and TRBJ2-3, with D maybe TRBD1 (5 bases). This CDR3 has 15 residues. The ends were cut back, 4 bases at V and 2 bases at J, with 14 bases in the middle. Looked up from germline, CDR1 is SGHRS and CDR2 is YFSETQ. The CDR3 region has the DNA TGCGCCAGCAGCCTTTTTGACAGCCTCACAGATACGCAGTATTTT. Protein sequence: CASSLFDSLTDTQYF.

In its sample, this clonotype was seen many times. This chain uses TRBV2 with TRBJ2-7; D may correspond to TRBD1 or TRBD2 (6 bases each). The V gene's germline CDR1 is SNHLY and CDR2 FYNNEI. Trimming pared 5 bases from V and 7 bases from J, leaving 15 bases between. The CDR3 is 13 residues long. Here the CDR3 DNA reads TGTGCCAGCAGTCCCCGAGGGGGGCGTGAGCAGTACTTC. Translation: CASSPRGGREQYF.

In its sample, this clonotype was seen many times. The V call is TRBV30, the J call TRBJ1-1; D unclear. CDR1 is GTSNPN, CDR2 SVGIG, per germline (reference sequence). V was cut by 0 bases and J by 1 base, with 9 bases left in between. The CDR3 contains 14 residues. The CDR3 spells CAWSVPPANTEAFF. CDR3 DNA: TGTGCCTGGAGTGTACCCCCCGCGAACACTGAAGCTTTCTTT.

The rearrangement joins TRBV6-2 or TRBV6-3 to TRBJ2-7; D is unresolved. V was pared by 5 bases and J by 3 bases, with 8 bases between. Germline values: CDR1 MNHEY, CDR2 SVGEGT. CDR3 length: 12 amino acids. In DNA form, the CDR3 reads TGTGCCAGCAGTCTACAGAGCTACGAGCAGTACTTC. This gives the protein CASSLQSYEQYF.

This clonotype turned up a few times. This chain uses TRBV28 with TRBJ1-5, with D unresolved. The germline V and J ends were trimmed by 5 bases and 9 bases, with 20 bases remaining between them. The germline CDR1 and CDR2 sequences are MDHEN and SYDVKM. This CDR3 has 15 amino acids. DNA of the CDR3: TGTGCCAGCAGTCCCCTGGGGAGCGGCCAGTGGCCCCAGCATTTT. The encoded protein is CASSPLGSGQWPQHF.

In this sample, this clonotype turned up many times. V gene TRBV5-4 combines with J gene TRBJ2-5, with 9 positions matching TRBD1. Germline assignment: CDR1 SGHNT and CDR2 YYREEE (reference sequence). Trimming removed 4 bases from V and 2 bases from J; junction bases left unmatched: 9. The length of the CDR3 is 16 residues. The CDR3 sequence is CASSDARQGVQETQYF. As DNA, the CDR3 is TGTGCCAGCAGCGATGCCAGACAGGGGGTACAAGAGACCCAGTACTTC.